This TCR beta chain derives from a study of PD-L1 blockade in urothelial cancer. Turning to the study itself: Anywhere from 0 to 3 prior chemotherapy regimens had been received by patients.

The CDR3 extends over 15 amino acids. V dropped 4 bases and J dropped 6 bases, with 13 bases sitting between them. CDR1 and CDR2 from the germline V gene are MGHRA and YSYEKL. Repertoires were generated with immunoSEQ multiplex PCR, while TCRdb's copy carries only in-frame clones and drops some. This table has about 32,000 clones, around 86% appearing once. The V and J genes are TRBV4-1 and TRBJ1-6, with TRBD1 as a possible D gene (6 bases). The TCR originated in a man in his fifties or sixties with urothelial cancer. Source: PBMCs, taken around atezolizumab (anti-PD-L1) treatment. CDR3 nucleotides: TGCGCCAGCAGCCTTCAAGAACAGGGTAATTCACCCCTCCACTTT. This gives the protein CASSLQEQGNSPLHF.